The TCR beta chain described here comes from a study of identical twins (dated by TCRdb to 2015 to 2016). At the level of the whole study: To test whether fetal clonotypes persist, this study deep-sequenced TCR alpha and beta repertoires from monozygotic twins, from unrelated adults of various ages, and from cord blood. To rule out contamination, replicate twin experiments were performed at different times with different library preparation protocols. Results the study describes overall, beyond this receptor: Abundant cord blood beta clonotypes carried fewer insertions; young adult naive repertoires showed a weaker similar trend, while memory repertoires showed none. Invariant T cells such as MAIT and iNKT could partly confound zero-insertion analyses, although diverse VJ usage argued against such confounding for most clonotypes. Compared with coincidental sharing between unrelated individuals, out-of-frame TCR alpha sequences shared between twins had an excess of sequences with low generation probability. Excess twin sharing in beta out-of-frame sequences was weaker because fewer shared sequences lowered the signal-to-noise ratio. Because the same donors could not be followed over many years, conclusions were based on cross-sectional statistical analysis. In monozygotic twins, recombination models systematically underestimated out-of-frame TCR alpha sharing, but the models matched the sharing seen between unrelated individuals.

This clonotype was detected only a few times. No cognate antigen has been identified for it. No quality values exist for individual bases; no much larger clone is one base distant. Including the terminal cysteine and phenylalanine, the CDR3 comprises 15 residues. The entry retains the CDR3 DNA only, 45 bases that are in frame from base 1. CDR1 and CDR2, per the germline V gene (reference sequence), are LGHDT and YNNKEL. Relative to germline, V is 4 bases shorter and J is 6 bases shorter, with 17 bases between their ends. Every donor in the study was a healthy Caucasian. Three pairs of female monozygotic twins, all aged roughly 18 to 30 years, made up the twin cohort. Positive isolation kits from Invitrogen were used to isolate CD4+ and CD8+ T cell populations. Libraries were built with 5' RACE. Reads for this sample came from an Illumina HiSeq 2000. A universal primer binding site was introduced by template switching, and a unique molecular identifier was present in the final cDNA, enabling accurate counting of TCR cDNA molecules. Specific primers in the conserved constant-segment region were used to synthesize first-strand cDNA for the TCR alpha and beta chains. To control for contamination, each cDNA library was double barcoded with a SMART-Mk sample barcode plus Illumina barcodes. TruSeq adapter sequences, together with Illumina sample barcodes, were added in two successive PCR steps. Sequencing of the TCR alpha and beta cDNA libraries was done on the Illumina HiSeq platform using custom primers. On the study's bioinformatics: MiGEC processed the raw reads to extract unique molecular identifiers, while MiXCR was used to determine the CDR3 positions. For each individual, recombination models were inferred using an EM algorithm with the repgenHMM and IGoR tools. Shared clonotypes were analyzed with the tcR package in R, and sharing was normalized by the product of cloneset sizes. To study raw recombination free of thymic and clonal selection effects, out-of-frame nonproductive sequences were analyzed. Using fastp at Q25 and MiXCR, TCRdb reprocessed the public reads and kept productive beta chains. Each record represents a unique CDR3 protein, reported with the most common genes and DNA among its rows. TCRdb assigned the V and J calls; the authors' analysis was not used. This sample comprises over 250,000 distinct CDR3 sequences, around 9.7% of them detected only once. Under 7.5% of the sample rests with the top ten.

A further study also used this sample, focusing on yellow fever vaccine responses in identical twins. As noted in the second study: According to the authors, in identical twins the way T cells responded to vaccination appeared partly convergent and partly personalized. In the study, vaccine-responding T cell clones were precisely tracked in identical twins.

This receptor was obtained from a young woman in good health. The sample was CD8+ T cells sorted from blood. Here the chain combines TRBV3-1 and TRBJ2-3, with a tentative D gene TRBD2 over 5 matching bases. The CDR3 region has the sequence CASSLLLGGEDTQYF. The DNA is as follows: TGTGCCAGCAGCCTCCTACTAGGCGGTGAGGATACGCAGTATTTT.